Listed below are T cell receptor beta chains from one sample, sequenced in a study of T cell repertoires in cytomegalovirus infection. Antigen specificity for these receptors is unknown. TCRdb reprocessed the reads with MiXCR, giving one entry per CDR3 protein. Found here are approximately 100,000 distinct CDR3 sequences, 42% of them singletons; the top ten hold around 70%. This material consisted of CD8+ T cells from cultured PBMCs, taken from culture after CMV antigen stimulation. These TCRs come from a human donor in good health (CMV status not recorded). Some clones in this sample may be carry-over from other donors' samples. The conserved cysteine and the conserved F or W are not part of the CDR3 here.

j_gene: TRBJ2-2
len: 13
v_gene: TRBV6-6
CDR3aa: ASSSGGPNTGELF

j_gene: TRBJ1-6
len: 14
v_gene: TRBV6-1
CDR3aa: ATESVRHFYNSPLH

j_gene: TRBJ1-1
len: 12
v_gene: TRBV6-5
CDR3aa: ASSYNSGNTEAF

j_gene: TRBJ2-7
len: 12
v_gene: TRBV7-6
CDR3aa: ASSSHDRPYEQY

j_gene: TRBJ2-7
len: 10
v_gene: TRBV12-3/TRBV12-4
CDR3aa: ASSQESYEQY

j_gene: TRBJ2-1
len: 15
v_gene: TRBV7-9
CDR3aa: ASSPQFRDMNNNEQF

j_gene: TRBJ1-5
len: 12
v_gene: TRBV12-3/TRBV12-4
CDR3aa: ASSLGGGYQPQH

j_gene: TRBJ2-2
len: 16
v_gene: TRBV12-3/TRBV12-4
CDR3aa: ASSLGRFTGGEGGELF

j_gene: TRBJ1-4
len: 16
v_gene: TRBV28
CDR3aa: ASSSPVLGRGHREKLF

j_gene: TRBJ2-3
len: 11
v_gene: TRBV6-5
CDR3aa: ASRGYAGDTQY

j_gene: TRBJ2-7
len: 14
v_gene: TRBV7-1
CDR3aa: ASTPPTSGWPYEQY

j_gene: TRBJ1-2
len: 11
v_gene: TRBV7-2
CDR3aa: ASSSDPFYGYT

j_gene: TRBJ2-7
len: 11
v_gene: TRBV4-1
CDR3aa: ASSDTGRGEQY

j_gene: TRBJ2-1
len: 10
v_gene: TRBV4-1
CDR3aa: ASSQDWVEQF

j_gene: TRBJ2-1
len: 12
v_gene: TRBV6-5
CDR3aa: ASSYSEGAREQF

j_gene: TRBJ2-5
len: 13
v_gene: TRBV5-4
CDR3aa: ASSLAPGAGETQY

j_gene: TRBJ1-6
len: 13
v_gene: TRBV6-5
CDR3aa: ASKTSDEYNSPLH

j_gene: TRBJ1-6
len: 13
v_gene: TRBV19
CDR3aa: ASSINGGYNSPLH

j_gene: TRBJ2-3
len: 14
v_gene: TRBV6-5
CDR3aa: ASSYLTGGAGDTQY

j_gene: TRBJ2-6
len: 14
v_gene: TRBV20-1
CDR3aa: SARPGQRSGANVLT

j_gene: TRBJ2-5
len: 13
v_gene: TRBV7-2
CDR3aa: ASSSVAGGEETQY

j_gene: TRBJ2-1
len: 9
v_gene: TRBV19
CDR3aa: ASSAGNEQF

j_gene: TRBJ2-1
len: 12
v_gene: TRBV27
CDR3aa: ASRSGGEYNEQF

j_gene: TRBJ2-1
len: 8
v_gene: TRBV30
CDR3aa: APRSNEQF

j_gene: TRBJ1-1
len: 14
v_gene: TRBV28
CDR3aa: ASSVDRGVGRTEAF

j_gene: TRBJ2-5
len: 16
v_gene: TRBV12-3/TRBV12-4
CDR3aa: ASSLAPGSGGAEETQY

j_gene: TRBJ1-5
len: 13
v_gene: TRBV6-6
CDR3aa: ASSYGTGLNQPQH

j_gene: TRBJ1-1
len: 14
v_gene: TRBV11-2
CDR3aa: ASSTYSGQRNTEAF

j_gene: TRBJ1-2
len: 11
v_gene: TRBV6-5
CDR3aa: ASRPTGPYGYT

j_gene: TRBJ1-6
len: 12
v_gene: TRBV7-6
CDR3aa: ASSLAGQNSPLH

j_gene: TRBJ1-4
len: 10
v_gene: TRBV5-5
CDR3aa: ASSLPYEKLF

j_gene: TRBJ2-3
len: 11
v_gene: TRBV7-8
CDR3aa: ASSLVMGDTQY

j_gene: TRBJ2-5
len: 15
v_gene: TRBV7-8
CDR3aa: ASSSWTSGGAVETQY

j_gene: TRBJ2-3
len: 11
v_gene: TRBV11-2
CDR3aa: ASGASLTDTQY

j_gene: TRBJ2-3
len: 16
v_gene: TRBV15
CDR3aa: ATSESTRGVTSLNTQY

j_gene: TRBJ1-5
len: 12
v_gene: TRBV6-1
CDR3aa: ASSPYSTNQPQH

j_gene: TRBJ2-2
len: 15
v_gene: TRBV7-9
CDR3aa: ASSLGWDRVYTGELF

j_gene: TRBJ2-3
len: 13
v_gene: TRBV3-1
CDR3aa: ASSQDSWSTDTQY

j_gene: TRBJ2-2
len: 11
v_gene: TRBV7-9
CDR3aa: ASSPQSTGELF

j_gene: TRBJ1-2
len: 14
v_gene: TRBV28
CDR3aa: ASSPRTAPANYGYT

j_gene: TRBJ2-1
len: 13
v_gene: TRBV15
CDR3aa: ATSRSREFYNEQF

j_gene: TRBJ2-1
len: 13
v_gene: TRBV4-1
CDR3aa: ASSQDWEGYNEQF

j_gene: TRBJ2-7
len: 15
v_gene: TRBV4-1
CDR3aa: ASSHMNPGTGSSEQY

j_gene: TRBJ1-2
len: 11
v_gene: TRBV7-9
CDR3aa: ASSWTVNYGYT